What follows is one T cell receptor (beta chain) and its context. Its antigen is undetermined. This sample is part of a study of response to subunit inactivated influenza vaccine. Findings and caveats of the study: There was a suggestion from the authors that each seasonal influenza vaccination recruits few new T cells.

TCRdb re-analysed the RT-PCR reads in MiXCR, keeping a single row per CDR3 protein. Of 650,000 to 800,000 distinct CDR3 sequences in the sample, about 15% were seen once. The CDR3 totals 13 residues. Per the germline V gene, CDR1 is MNHNY and CDR2 is SVGAGI (reference sequence). V was shortened by 6 bases and J by 7 bases, with 10 bases between the two germline ends. The source material was PBMCs from blood, sampled approximately 15 days before vaccination. The clonotype comes from a man aged 45 to 65 who received an inactivated influenza vaccine. This rearrangement joins TRBV6-6 to TRBJ1-6; no clear D gene. CDR3 loop: CASRQTLNSPLHF. The CDR3 coding sequence is TGTGCCAGCAGGCAGACCCTAAATTCACCCCTCCACTTT.